The sequence of this T cell receptor beta chain was determined in a study of blood T cells in healthy people across ages. V was cut by 3 bases and J by 7 bases, with 10 bases left in between. Germline values: CDR1 SGHAT, CDR2 FQNNGV. This CDR3 has 14 residues. At least 7 million PBMCs were isolated per sample. A sample-barcoded 5' primer and a J-beta primer mix were used in a second PCR of roughly 7 to 11 cycles. Each cDNA molecule was tagged by a template-switch adaptor that had 12 random nucleotides. One entry per CDR3 protein results from TCRdb running MiXCR on the 5' RACE reads. This sample yields more than 600,000 distinct CDR3 sequences, of which 20% to 30% are seen a single time; 9.4% belongs to the top ten. The same sample was also studied in work on T cells of mothers and their children. That report notes: For cDNA synthesis, the complete extracted RNA was used (roughly 1.5 ug per 15 ul). A second PCR was performed with the M1S primer. This primer added sample barcodes and 2-4 random nucleotides.

The V gene is TRBV11-2, the J gene TRBJ1-6; D gene unclear. Sequenced material: blood. The receptor's source is a boy younger than 18 in good health. CDR3 in DNA: TGTGCCAGCAGCTTCTCGGACGGAAATTCACCCCTCCACTTT. Protein sequence: CASSFSDGNSPLHF.